The text below deals with one TCR beta chain. This record comes from a study of shared clonotypes between healthy human individuals. For the study at large: Three CD4 naive, three CD4 memory, two CD8 naive and one CD8 memory plate were used per donor.

The authors split each subset's genomic DNA evenly across several immunoSEQ plates. TCRdb's table, derived via immunoSEQ multiplex PCR, lists solely in-frame clones and lacks some. In the table there are some 2.1 million clones, approximately 92% of which are singletons. The CDR3 totals 13 residues. CDR1 MNHEY and CDR2 SVGAGI come from the germline V gene. V was cut by 0 bases and J by 5 bases, with 7 bases left in between. CD45RO-negative CD8 cells positively selected for CCR7 made up the naive population, which excluded terminally differentiated effector memory CD45RA+ cells. V gene TRBV6-5 combines with J gene TRBJ2-5; tentatively, D is TRBD1 (5 bases). Sequencing used naive CD8+ T cells from PBMCs. The receptor's source is a man aged 18-30 years in good health. Some clones in this sample may be carry-over from other donors' samples. The CDR3 DNA reads TGTGCCAGCAGTTACTCCAGGGTTGAGACCCAGTACTTC. This gives the protein CASSYSRVETQYF.